What follows is one T cell receptor beta chain and its context. Its specificity is unknown. Vbeta (60) and Jbeta (13) primers were used in the PCR. Libraries were prepared by immunoSEQ multiplex PCR; TCRdb keeps only in-frame clonotypes and omits some of them. Of more than 110,000 clones listed, 65% to 85% are singletons. The CDR3 is made up of 14 amino acids. Trimming took off 0 bases at V and 0 bases at J, with 7 bases between the two ends. Germline V gene sequence: CDR1 SGHNT, CDR2 YYREEE (reference sequence). This entry belongs to a study of cytomegalovirus exposure and HLA in healthy donors. The wider study: Previous work identified 95 million to 140 million unique TCR beta sequences from about 179 million T cells. Study results and caveats: The analysis excluded some indistinguishable V segments, including TRBV6-2 and TRBV6-3.

Donors showed nominal health when sampled, although they likely had unrecorded immune exposures. The material sequenced was PBMCs. The receptor's source is a man aged 18 to 29 in good health and CMV-seronegative. The genes are TRBV5-4 and TRBJ2-7; tentatively, D is TRBD2 (6 bases). The chain's CDR3 is CASSLAGDSYEQYF. The CDR3 DNA sequence: TGTGCCAGCAGCTTGGCGGGGGACTCCTACGAGCAGTACTTC.